These T cell receptor beta chains were read from a single sample in a study of T-cell memory formation after mild COVID-19. TCRdb passed the 5' RACE reads through MiXCR, listing each CDR3 protein once. Of 300,000 to 350,000 distinct CDR3 sequences listed, 19% were seen once; the top ten hold around a fifth. The sample taken for sequencing was PBMCs or a T cell subset sorted from them (not recorded which). The receptors shown here come from a man aged 18 to 29 who had mild COVID-19 (a few samples of this study predate the infection). Cell type and time point are not known. CDR3s include the opening cysteine and the closing phenylalanine or tryptophan.

J,V,CDR3
TRBJ2-5,TRBV2,CATDRDRGVGETQYF
TRBJ2-2,TRBV6-4,CASSDGTDTGELFF
TRBJ1-2,TRBV10-3,CAISESIQTSGYGYTF
TRBJ2-5,TRBV10-3,CATGGDRVSETQYF
TRBJ2-7,TRBV9,CASSVSGSGRESEQYF
TRBJ1-2,TRBV6-5,CASSPSPGGANYGYTF
TRBJ2-3,TRBV12-3/TRBV12-4,CASSFGALSQYF
TRBJ2-7,TRBV5-1,CASGTRRGGYEQYF
TRBJ2-3,TRBV28,CASRGYTDTQYF
TRBJ2-5,TRBV5-8,CASSGRQVGYF
TRBJ1-2,TRBV4-3,CASSQEPGSYGYTF
TRBJ1-5,TRBV20-1,CSASKLAGQPQHF
TRBJ2-2,TRBV15,CATSRVGSPNTGELFF
TRBJ1-1,TRBV5-1,CASSSTPGTGEAFF
TRBJ1-1,TRBV5-1,CASSLQSTYTEAFF
TRBJ1-3,TRBV27,CASSDRVGNTIYF
TRBJ1-5,TRBV6-5,CASSASGVSNQPQHF
TRBJ2-1,TRBV12-3/TRBV12-4,CASSPLGSYNEQFF
TRBJ2-1,TRBV6-6,CASSYSSGGGEQFF
TRBJ2-2,TRBV4-2,CASSLRDRDSGELFF
TRBJ1-6,TRBV27,CASSLRGAYNSPLHF
TRBJ1-4,TRBV7-6,CASSLFGQGSPNEKLFF
TRBJ2-5,TRBV4-1,CASSQEELRQETQYF
TRBJ2-3,TRBV2,CASSDALSSGDTQYF
TRBJ2-1,TRBV19,CATNGGPSYNEQFF
TRBJ1-2,TRBV5-1,CASSLGWTGVNYGYTF
TRBJ2-1,TRBV12-3/TRBV12-4,CASSLPAWTGRNEQFF
TRBJ1-5,TRBV6-7,CASSYSGRKYSNQPQHF
TRBJ2-1,TRBV5-1,CASSPSAGGATYNEQFF
TRBJ1-1,TRBV5-1,CASSSSPGQGTEAFF
TRBJ1-2,TRBV28,CASSTERYGYTF
TRBJ2-3,TRBV5-4,CASSPQEQGYTDTQYF
TRBJ2-1,TRBV5-1,CASRHSGGDYNEQFF
TRBJ2-5,TRBV6-5,CASSYKGQSQETQYF
TRBJ2-7,TRBV4-1,CASSQADRASYEQYF
TRBJ2-5,TRBV7-8,CASSIRTSGGKIQETQYF
TRBJ2-5,TRBV7-9,CASSLITVWVETQYF
TRBJ2-7,TRBV30,CAWSRLYEQYF
TRBJ2-5,TRBV19,CASSRRDSQETQYF
TRBJ2-2,TRBV5-1,CASSLATGGAIGELFF
TRBJ2-6,TRBV6-2/TRBV6-3,CASSYSRQGGPGANVLTF
TRBJ1-6,TRBV6-5,CASGRDRDSPLHF